The 7 T cell receptor beta chains presented below share a single source sample, sequenced in a study of shared clonotypes between healthy human individuals (dated by TCRdb to about 2020). Library preparation employed the immunoSEQ multiplex PCR assay. TCRdb's version of the immuneACCESS table is confined to in-frame rearrangements and falls short of the full clone set. An unresolved V gene accounts for under half of the shortfall where checked; the remainder is of unknown origin. For this sample there are about a million clones; 60% to 80% appear just once. The ten top clones hold 0.7% to 0.95% of the sample. Sample: memory CD4+ T cells from PBMCs. The intended sense of this specimen's cell subset or site label: CD45RA-negative fraction. The origin of the receptors is a young man in good health. Some clones in this sample may be carry-over from other donors' samples.

The genes are TRBV30 and TRBJ2-7; D is tentatively TRBD1 or TRBD2 (5 bases each). Germline lookup yields CDR1 GTSNPN and CDR2 SVGIG (reference sequence). V was clipped by 3 bases and J by 3 bases, with 15 bases between them. The CDR3 runs 14 residues. The CDR3 DNA sequence: TGTGCCTGGAGAAATGGGCAGGGAGTCTACGAGCAGTACTTC. This gives the protein CAWRNGQGVYEQYF.

The chain combines TRBV5-1 with TRBJ2-5, with D perhaps TRBD2 (6 bases). Deletions cut 5 bases from V and 1 base from J, with 9 bases between. The germline gives CDR1 SGHRS, CDR2 YFSETQ. This CDR3 is built from 13 residues. Written as DNA, the CDR3 is TGCGCCAGCAGGCGGGACCCCCAAGAGACCCAGTACTTC. This sequence encodes CASRRDPQETQYF.

A few counts support this clone. The rearrangement uses TRBV10-2 and TRBJ1-5; 7 bases match TRBD1. CDR3 size: 15 residues. The V gene's germline CDR1 is WSHSY and CDR2 SAAADI. V gave up 6 bases and J gave up 4 bases; unmatched junction bases: 9. CDR3: CASSPGDRINQPQHF. The CDR3, as DNA: TGCGCCAGCAGCCCCGGGGACAGAATAAATCAGCCCCAGCATTTT.

This sequence joins TRBV2 and TRBJ1-5; 12 bases match TRBD1. V gave up 6 bases and J gave up 6 bases; unmatched junction bases: 6. The germline gives CDR1 SNHLY, CDR2 FYNNEI. This CDR3 has 15 amino acids. The chain's CDR3 is CASRGTGGLSQPQHF. The CDR3 bases are TGTGCCAGCAGGGGGACAGGGGGCTTAAGTCAGCCCCAGCATTTT.

V usage is TRBV7-3 and J usage is TRBJ2-3, with 7 bases matching TRBD2. CDR3 size: 18 residues. J was trimmed by 5 bases and V by 0 bases; bases with no gene match: 14. Germline-derived CDR1 and CDR2 are SGHTA and FQGTGA. Here the CDR3 reads CASSLTSGGSPGGDTQYF. The DNA for the CDR3 is TGTGCCAGCAGCTTAACGTCTGGCGGGAGCCCCGGAGGAGATACGCAGTATTTT.

The V call is TRBV5-1, the J call TRBJ1-2; D might be TRBD1 (5 bases). CDR1 is SGHRS, CDR2 YFSETQ, per germline. Trimming cost V 4 bases and J 2 bases, with 12 bases left between them. The CDR3 runs 14 residues. The CDR3 here is CASSGGTLNYGYTF. CDR3 in DNA: TGCGCCAGCAGCGGCGGGACTCTAAACTATGGCTACACCTTC.

The chain couples TRBV5-1 to TRBJ2-7; tentative D call: TRBD2 (6 bases). The CDR3 is made up of 14 amino acids. The germline V gene has CDR1 SGHRS and CDR2 YFSETQ. Trimming removed 0 bases at V and 3 bases at J, with 10 bases between. In nucleotides, the CDR3 is TGCGCCAGCAGCTTGGTGGAGGGAAACTACGAGCAGTACTTC. Translating it yields CASSLVEGNYEQYF.